Sequencing of this T cell receptor (beta chain) was carried out in a study of spatial heterogeneity in lung cancer. Time point specified: blood at routine non-recurrence follow-up after resection. Unsorted samples of tumor, nontumor lung or frozen PBMC had their whole RNA sequenced. TCRdb reprocessed the 5' RACE reads with MiXCR, giving one entry per CDR3 protein. The repertoire includes about 110,000 distinct CDR3 sequences, under 14% of them detected once, and roughly 26% sits in the top ten. Germline V gene lookup returns CDR1 DFQATT and CDR2 SNEGSKA (reference sequence). The CDR3 is 15 residues long. The germline V and J ends were trimmed by 6 bases and 0 bases, with 12 bases remaining between them.

The rearrangement uses TRBV20-1 and TRBJ1-6, with D maybe TRBD1 (5 bases). The TCR was taken from a female donor with early-stage non-small cell lung cancer. Sequenced material: PBMCs, taken at follow-up. The CDR3 loop reads CSAGGESSYNSPLHF. The CDR3 region has the DNA TGCAGTGCGGGGGGGGAGAGCTCCTATAATTCACCCCTCCACTTT.